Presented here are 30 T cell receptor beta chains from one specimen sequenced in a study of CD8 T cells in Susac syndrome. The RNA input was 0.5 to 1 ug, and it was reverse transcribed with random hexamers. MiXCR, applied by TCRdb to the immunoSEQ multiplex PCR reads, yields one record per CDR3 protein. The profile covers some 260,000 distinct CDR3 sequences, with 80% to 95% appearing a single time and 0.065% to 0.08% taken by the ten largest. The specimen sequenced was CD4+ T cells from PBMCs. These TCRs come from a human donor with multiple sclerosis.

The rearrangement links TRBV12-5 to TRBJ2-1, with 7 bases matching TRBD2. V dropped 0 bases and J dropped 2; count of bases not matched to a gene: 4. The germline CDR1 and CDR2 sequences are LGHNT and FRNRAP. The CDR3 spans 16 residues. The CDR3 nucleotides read TGTGCTAGTGGTTTGGTCCTAGCGGAAACCTACAATGAGCAGTTCTTC. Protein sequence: CASGLVLAETYNEQFF. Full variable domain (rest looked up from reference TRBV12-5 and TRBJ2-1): DARVTQTPRHKVTEMGQEVTMRCQPILGHNTVFWYRQTMMQGLELLAYFRNRAPLDDSGMPKDRFSAEMPDATLATLKIQPSEPRDSAVYFCASGLVLAETYNEQFFGPGTRLTVL.

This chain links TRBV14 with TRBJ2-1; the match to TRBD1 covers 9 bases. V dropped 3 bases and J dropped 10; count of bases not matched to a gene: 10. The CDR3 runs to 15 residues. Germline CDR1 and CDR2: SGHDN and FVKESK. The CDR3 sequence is CASSQRDRVSSEQFF. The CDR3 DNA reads TGTGCCAGCAGCCAGCGGGACAGGGTCTCGAGCGAGCAGTTCTTC.

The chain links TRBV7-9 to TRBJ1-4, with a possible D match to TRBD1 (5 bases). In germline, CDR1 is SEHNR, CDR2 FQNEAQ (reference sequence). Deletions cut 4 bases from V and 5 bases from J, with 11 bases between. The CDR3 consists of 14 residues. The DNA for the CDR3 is TGTGCCAGCAGCTCCGACAGAAAAAATGAAAAACTGTTTTTT. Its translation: CASSSDRKNEKLFF.

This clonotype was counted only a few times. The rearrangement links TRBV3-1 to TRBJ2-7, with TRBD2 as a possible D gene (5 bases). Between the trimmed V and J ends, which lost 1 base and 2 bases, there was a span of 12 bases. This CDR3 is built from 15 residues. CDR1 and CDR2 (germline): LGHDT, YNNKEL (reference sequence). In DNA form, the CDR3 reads TGTGCCAGCAGCCAAGGAAGAGGGATCCCCTACGAGCAGTACTTC. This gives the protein CASSQGRGIPYEQYF.

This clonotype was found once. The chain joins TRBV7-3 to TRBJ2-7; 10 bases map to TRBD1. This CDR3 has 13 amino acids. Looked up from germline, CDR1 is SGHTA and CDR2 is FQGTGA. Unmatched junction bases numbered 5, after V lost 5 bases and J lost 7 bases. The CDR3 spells CASSRDRGGEQYF. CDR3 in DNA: TGTGCCAGCAGCCGGGACAGGGGTGGAGAGCAGTACTTC. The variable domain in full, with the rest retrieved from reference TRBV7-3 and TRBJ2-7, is GAGVSQTPSNKVTEKGKYVELRCDPISGHTALYWYRQSLGQGPEFLIYFQGTGAADDSGLPNDRFFAVRPEGSVSTLKIQRTERGDSAVYLCASSRDRGGEQYFGPGTRLTVT.

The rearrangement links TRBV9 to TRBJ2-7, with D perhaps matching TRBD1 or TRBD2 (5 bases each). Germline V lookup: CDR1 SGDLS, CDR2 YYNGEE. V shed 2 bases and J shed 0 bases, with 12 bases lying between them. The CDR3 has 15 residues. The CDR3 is CASSVGTPSSYEQYF. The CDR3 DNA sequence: TGTGCCAGCAGCGTCGGGACCCCTAGCTCCTACGAGCAGTACTTC.

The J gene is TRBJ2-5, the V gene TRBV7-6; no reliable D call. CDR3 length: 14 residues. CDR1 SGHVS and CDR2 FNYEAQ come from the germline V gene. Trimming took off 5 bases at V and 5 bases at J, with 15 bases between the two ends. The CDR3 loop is CASSHRLDGETQYF. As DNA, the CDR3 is TGTGCCAGCAGCCATAGGCTTGATGGGGAGACCCAGTACTTC.

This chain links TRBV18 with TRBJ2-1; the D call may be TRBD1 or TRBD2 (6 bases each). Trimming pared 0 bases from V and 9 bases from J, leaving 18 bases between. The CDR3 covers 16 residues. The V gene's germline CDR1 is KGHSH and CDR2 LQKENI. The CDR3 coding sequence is TGTGCCAGCTCACCACCGGATGGGGGCAGAGCGGGTGAGCAGTTCTTC. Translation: CASSPPDGGRAGEQFF.

The CDR3 region is CASSPEGPTYEQYV. In DNA form, the CDR3 reads TGTGCCAGCTCACCGGAAGGGCCGACCTACGAGCAGTACGTC. The J gene is TRBJ2-7, the V gene TRBV18; D gene unclear. Germline loops: CDR1 KGHSH, CDR2 LQKENI. CDR3 length: 14 amino acids. V lost 3 bases, J lost 2 bases, and 11 bases lay in between.

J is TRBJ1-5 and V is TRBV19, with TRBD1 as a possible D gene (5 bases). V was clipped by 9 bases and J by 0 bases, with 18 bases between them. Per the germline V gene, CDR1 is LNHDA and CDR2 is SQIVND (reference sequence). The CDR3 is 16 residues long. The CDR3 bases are TGTGCCAGCCAAGAGCTCAGGGAATATAGCAATCAGCCCCAGCATTTT. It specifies CASQELREYSNQPQHF.

The CDR3 region has the DNA TGTGCCAGCAGCACGCTGACTAGCGGGAGTACGGACGAGCAGTACGTC. Its translation: CASSTLTSGSTDEQYV. This chain uses TRBV7-9 with TRBJ2-7, with 12 positions matching TRBD2. This CDR3 region has 16 residues. Germline-derived CDR1 and CDR2 are SEHNR and FQNEAQ (reference sequence). Trimming cost V 5 bases and J 5 bases; bases outside gene matches: 10.

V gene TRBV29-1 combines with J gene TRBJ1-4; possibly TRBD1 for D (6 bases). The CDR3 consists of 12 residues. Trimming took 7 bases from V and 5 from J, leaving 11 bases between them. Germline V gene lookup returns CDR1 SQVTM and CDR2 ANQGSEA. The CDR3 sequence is CSAGQLNEKLFF. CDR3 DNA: TGCAGCGCCGGACAGCTCAATGAAAAACTGTTTTTT.

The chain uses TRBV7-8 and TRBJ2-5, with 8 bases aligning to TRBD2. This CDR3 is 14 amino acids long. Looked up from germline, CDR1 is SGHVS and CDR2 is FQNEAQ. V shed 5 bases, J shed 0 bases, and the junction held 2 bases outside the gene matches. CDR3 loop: CASSPGLDQETQYF. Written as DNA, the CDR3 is TGTGCCAGCAGCCCGGGACTAGACCAAGAGACCCAGTACTTC.

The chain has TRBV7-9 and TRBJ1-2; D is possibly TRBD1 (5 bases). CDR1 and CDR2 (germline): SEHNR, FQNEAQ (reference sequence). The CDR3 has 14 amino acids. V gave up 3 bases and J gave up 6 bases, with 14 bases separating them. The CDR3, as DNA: TGTGCCAGCAGCTTCCCCGGGGCTGTGGATGGCTACACCTTC. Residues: CASSFPGAVDGYTF.

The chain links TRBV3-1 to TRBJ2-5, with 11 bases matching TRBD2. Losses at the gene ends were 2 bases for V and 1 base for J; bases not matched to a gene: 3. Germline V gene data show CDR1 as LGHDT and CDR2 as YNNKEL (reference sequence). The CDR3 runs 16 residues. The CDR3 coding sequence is TGTGCCAGCAGCCAACTTCTAGCGGGGGGCCAAGAGACCCAGTACTTC. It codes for CASSQLLAGGQETQYF.

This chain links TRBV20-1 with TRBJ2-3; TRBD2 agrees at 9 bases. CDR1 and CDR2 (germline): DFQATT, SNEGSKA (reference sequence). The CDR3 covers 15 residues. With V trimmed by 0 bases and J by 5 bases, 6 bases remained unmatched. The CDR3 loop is CSAREGGGAKDTQYF. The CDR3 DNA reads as TGCAGTGCTAGAGAGGGCGGGGGGGCGAAAGATACGCAGTATTTT.

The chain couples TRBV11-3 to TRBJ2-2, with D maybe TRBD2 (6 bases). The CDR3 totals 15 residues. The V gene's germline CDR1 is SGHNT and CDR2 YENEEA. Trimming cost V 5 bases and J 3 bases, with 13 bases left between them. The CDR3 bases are TGTGCCAGCAGCCCGGGACTTTCTGACACCGGGGAGCTGTTTTTT. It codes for CASSPGLSDTGELFF.

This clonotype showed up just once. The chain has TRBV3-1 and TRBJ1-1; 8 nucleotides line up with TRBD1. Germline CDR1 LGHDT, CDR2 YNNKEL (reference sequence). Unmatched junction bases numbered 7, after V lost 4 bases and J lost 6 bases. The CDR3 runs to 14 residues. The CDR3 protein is CASSLGQGWAEAFF. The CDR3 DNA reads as TGTGCCAGCAGCCTCGGACAGGGTTGGGCTGAAGCTTTCTTT.

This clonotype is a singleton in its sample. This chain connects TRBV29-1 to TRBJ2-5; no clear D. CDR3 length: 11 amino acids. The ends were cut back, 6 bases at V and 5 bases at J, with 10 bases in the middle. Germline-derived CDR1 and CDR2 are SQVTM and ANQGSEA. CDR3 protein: CSVTVGETQYF. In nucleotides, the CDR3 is TGCAGCGTGACCGTTGGGGAGACCCAGTACTTC.

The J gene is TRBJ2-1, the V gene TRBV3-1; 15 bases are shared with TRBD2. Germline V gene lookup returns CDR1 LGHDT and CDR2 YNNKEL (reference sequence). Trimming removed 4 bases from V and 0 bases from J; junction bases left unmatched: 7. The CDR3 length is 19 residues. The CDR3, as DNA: TGTGCCAGCAGCCCGGGACTAGCGGGAGGCCGGAGCTCCTACAATGAGCAGTTCTTC. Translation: CASSPGLAGGRSSYNEQFF.

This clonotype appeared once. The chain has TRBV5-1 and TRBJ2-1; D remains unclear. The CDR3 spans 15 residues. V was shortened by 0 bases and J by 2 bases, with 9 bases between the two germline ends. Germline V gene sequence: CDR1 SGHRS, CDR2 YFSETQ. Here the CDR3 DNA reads TGCGCCAGCAGCTTGGGGAGTGTGACCTACAATGAGCAGTTCTTC. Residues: CASSLGSVTYNEQFF.

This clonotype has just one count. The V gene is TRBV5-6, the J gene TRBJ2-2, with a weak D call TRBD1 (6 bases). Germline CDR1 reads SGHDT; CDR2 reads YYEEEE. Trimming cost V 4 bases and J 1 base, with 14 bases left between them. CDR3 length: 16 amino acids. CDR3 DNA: TGTGCCAGCAGCCGTGGGTCGACAGGGAACACCGGGGAGCTGTTTTTT. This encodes CASSRGSTGNTGELFF.

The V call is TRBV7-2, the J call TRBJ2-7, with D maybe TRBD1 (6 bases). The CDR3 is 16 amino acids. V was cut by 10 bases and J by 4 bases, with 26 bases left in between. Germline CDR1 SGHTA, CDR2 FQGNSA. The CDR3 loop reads CATWDNQRRLRYEQYV. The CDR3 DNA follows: TGTGCCACCTGGGACAACCAGCGGCGGCTCCGGTACGAGCAGTACGTC.

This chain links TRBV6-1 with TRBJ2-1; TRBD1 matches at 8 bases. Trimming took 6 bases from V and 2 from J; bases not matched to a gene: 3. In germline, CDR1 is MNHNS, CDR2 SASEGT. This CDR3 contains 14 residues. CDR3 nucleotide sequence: TGTGCCAGCAGCCGGACAGGGACCTACAATGAGCAGTTCTTC. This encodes CASSRTGTYNEQFF.

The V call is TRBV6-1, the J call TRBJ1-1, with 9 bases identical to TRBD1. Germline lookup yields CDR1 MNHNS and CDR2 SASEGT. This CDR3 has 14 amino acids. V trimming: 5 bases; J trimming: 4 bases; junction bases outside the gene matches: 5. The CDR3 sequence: CASSPLTGGTEAFF. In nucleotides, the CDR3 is TGTGCCAGCAGTCCTTTGACAGGGGGCACTGAAGCTTTCTTT.

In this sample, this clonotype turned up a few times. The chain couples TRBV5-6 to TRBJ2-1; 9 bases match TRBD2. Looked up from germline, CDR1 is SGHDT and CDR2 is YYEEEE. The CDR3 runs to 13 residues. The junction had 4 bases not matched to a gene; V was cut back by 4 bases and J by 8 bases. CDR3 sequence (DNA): TGTGCCAGCAGCGGGGGACTAGCTGATGAGCAGTTCTTC. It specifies CASSGGLADEQFF.

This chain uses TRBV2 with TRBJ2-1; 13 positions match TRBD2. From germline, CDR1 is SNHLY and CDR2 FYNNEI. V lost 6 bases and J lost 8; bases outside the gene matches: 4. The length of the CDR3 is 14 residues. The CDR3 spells CASRGLAGTHEQFF. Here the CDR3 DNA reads TGTGCCAGCAGGGGACTAGCGGGAACCCATGAGCAGTTCTTC.

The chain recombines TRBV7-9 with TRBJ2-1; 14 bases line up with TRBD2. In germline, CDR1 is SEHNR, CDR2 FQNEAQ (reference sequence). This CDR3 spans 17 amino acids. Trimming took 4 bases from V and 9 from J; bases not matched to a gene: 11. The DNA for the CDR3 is TGTGCCAGCAGCTCGAGGGCCGGGACTAGCGGGAGCCTTGAGCAGTTCTTC. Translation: CASSSRAGTSGSLEQFF.

The CDR3 bases are TGTGCCAGCAGCCCCCAGATCACCCAAGCCTACAATGAGCAGTTCTTC. Protein sequence: CASSPQITQAYNEQFF. This rearrangement joins TRBV7-3 to TRBJ2-1; D uncertain. Germline V gene lookup returns CDR1 SGHTA and CDR2 FQGTGA. This CDR3 spans 16 amino acids. V was pared by 5 bases and J by 2 bases, with 16 bases between.

CDR3 DNA: TGTGCCAGCAGGACGGGACAAGGGGAGCAGTACGTC. This translates into CASRTGQGEQYV. The V call is TRBV6-1, the J call TRBJ2-7, with a possible D match to TRBD1 (6 bases). This CDR3 region has 12 residues. Germline V gene sequence: CDR1 MNHNS, CDR2 SASEGT. V dropped 6 bases and J dropped 7 bases, with 13 bases sitting between them.